The rows below give T cell receptor beta chains drawn from one sample of a study of response to subunit inactivated influenza vaccine. TCRdb ran MiXCR on the RT-PCR reads and lists one entry per CDR3 protein. In the table there are about 500,000 distinct CDR3 sequences, more than 15% of which are singletons. This sample comprised CD4+ T cells sorted from PBMCs, obtained around 25 months after vaccination. Every receptor here comes from a man aged 50 to 69 who received an inactivated influenza vaccine. Each CDR3 is given with its conserved first and last residue. A D gene is named only where the DNA matches it firmly.

V gene	D gene	CDR3 protein
TRBV3-1	TRBD1	CASRRTGQGESGELFF
TRBV6-5	NA	CASSMTLTTDTQYF
TRBV10-3	NA	CAIRSRRGPYNEQFF
TRBV27	NA	CASSLFGQTRTDTQYF
TRBV10-3	NA	CAISEDSWQPQHF
TRBV6-1	NA	CASSELKEGLNSNEQFF
TRBV5-6	NA	CASSLGMLFQQGTGELFF
TRBV12-3/TRBV12-4	NA	CASSFGAGRVAFF
TRBV6-5	NA	CASSYRAHFHEQFF
TRBV12-3/TRBV12-4	NA	CASSLGSQSQETQYF
TRBV19	NA	CASSIGVAQFF
TRBV20-1	TRBD2	CSAPGLAGGRGTYEQYF
TRBV7-2	TRBD1	CASSKTTGGREKLFF
TRBV28	NA	CASSLMGPSGSQPQHF
TRBV6-1	NA	CASSDRVINEQFF
TRBV10-3	NA	CAISEHYSGPGANVLTF
TRBV12-3/TRBV12-4	NA	CASSYNYEQYF
TRBV24-1	NA	CATSDQGYTEAFF
TRBV7-6	TRBD2	CASSQLRTSFNEQFF